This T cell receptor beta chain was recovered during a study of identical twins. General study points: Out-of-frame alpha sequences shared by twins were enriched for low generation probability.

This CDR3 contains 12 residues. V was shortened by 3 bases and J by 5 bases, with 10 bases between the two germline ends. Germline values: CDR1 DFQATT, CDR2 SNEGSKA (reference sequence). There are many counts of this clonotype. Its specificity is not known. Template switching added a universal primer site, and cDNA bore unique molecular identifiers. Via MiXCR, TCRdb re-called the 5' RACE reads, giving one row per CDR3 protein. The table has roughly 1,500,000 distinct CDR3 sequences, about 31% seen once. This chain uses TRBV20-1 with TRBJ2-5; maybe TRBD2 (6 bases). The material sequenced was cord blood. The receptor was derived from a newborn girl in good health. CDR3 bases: TGCAGTGCTAGGGGGGGTCGGGAGACCCAGTACTTC. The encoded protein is CSARGGRETQYF.